One sample yielded the 16 T cell receptor beta chains listed below, sequenced in a study of OX40 agonist ivuxolimab in advanced cancers. The data were produced by immunoSEQ multiplex PCR, yet TCRdb's version contains in-frame clones alone and is incomplete. Of 100,000 to 130,000 clones in the sample, 91% are singletons; the top ten hold approximately 1.2%. Specimen: CD4+ or CD8+ T cells sorted from blood, collected in a trial of the OX40 agonist ivuxolimab. These TCRs come from an adult with an advanced solid tumor such as melanoma, head and neck, liver or kidney cancer.

The J gene is TRBJ2-7, the V gene TRBV9; D is perhaps TRBD2 (5 bases). Germline-derived CDR1 and CDR2 are SGDLS and YYNGEE. The CDR3 loop spans 16 amino acids. V was cut by 0 bases and J by 6 bases, with 19 bases left in between. The CDR3 reads CASSVGIRSGNAEQYF. DNA for the CDR3: TGTGCCAGCAGCGTAGGGATAAGGTCGGGAAACGCCGAGCAGTACTTC.

The chain joins TRBV28 to TRBJ1-2; 11 nucleotides agree with TRBD1. The CDR3 is 13 amino acids. The V and J ends lost 4 bases and 8 bases, in that order; junction bases with no gene match: 3. CDR1 is MDHEN and CDR2 is SYDVKM in the germline V gene. This CDR3 reads CASSSGQGGGYTF. For the CDR3, the DNA is TGTGCCAGCAGTTCGGGACAGGGGGGCGGCTACACCTTC.

The rearrangement links TRBV30 to TRBJ2-3; 7 bases agree with TRBD2. The germline V gene has CDR1 GTSNPN and CDR2 SVGIG (reference sequence). CDR3 length equals 13 residues. V lost 5 bases and J lost 0; bases outside the gene matches: 2. This CDR3 reads CAWASGSTDTQYF. The CDR3 DNA follows: TGTGCCTGGGCTAGCGGTAGCACAGATACGCAGTATTTT.

This rearrangement joins TRBV7-2 to TRBJ2-7; D unresolved. The germline V gene has CDR1 SGHTA and CDR2 FQGNSA. Trimming took off 5 bases at V and 7 bases at J, with 12 bases between the two ends. The CDR3 spans 12 residues. This CDR3 reads CASSTLLEEQYF. The DNA for the CDR3 is TGTGCCAGCAGCACCTTACTGGAGGAGCAGTACTTC.

This rearrangement joins TRBV28 to TRBJ2-7; perhaps TRBD1 as D (6 bases). Germline lookup yields CDR1 MDHEN and CDR2 SYDVKM. The CDR3 runs 14 residues. V was cut by 8 bases and J by 0 bases, with 14 bases left in between. CDR3 region: CASVTGTSSYEQYF. As DNA, the CDR3 is TGTGCCAGCGTTACAGGGACCTCCTCCTACGAGCAGTACTTC.

The chain combines TRBV5-6 with TRBJ2-5; D not resolved. Germline lookup yields CDR1 SGHDT and CDR2 YYEEEE. Trimming stripped 2 bases from V and 1 base from J, with 0 bases between. CDR3 length: 11 residues. Here the CDR3 reads CASSFQETQYF. CDR3 DNA: TGTGCCAGCAGCTTCCAAGAGACCCAGTACTTC.

The chain couples TRBV30 to TRBJ2-6; 7 bases match TRBD2. The V gene's germline CDR1 is GTSNPN and CDR2 SVGIG (reference sequence). J gave up 2 bases and V 4 bases, and 11 bases lay outside the gene matches. The length of the CDR3 is 17 residues. The CDR3 DNA is TGTGCCTGGACCCTCCCGGGGGGACGAGCTGGGGCCAACGTCCTGACTTTC. Its protein product is CAWTLPGGRAGANVLTF.

V gene TRBV18 combines with J gene TRBJ2-1; 11 bases agree with TRBD2. V gave up 3 bases and J gave up 4 bases; unmatched junction bases: 2. The CDR3 loop spans 15 amino acids. Germline CDR1 and CDR2: KGHSH and LQKENI. In nucleotides, the CDR3 is TGTGCCAGCTCACCTAGCGGGAGGGGATACAATGAGCAGTTCTTC. It translates to CASSPSGRGYNEQFF.

The gene calls are TRBV19 and TRBJ2-4, with D possibly TRBD1 on 5 matching bases. CDR1 and CDR2 (germline): LNHDA, SQIVND (reference sequence). Trimming took 4 bases from V and 1 from J, leaving 8 bases between them. This CDR3 is built from 14 residues. Here the CDR3 DNA reads TGTGCCAGTAGTAGGCAGGGCGCCAAAAACATTCAGTACTTC. Its protein is CASSRQGAKNIQYF.

This chain uses TRBV7-9 with TRBJ2-4; no reliable D call. This CDR3 has 13 amino acids. V was trimmed by 5 bases and J by 6 bases, leaving 11 bases between them. Germline assignment: CDR1 SEHNR and CDR2 FQNEAQ (reference sequence). Written as DNA, the CDR3 is TGTGCCAGCAGCGATTCGCTCCTAAACATTCAGTACTTC. Amino acids: CASSDSLLNIQYF.

The rearrangement joins TRBV6-6 to TRBJ2-7; 11 bases align to TRBD2. CDR3 length: 16 amino acids. Germline V gene sequence: CDR1 MNHNY, CDR2 SVGAGI (reference sequence). The J segment lost 6 bases and the V segment lost 3 bases, leaving 10 bases of the junction unmatched. The CDR3 DNA follows: TGTGCCAGCAGTTATACTAGCGGGAGAGGTAGCCGCGAGCAGTACTTC. Amino acid sequence: CASSYTSGRGSREQYF.

This clone was detected once. The chain joins TRBV15 to TRBJ2-7, with D perhaps TRBD2 (6 bases). The CDR3 totals 15 residues. V shed 1 base and J shed 2 bases, with 12 bases lying between them. The germline V gene has CDR1 LNHNV and CDR2 YYDKDF (reference sequence). The CDR3 protein is CATSRGQGGTYEQYF. For the CDR3, the DNA is TGTGCCACCAGCAGAGGGCAGGGAGGAACCTACGAGCAGTACTTC.

CDR3 coding DNA: TGTGCCAGCAGCTTTACTGGAGACACTGAAGCTTTCTTT. It is translated as CASSFTGDTEAFF. The genes are TRBV12-1 and TRBJ1-1. TRBV12-1 constitutes a pseudogene. The CDR3 totals 13 residues.

This chain links TRBV28 with TRBJ2-3; 7 nucleotides align to TRBD1. The V and J ends lost 1 base and 0 bases, in that order; junction bases with no gene match: 7. This CDR3 spans 17 amino acids. Germline assignment: CDR1 MDHEN and CDR2 SYDVKM. The CDR3 loop reads CASSLYTGDASTDTQYF. The CDR3 region has the DNA TGTGCCAGCAGTTTATACACAGGGGATGCTAGCACAGATACGCAGTATTTT.

V and J are TRBV29-1 and TRBJ2-3; 7 bases match TRBD2. CDR1 and CDR2 (germline): SQVTM, ANQGSEA. V trimming: 4 bases; J trimming: 0 bases; junction bases outside the gene matches: 16. The CDR3 has 18 amino acids. CDR3 in amino acids: CSVVLRGSLAASTDTQYF. The DNA of the CDR3 is TGCAGCGTTGTGCTCCGGGGGAGTCTAGCGGCTAGCACAGATACGCAGTATTTT.

The chain couples TRBV28 to TRBJ2-1, with 12 bases identical to TRBD2. The V and J ends lost 2 bases and 9 bases, in that order; junction bases with no gene match: 14. The CDR3 is made up of 18 amino acids. Germline assignment: CDR1 MDHEN and CDR2 SYDVKM. CDR3 DNA sequence: TGTGCCAGCAGTTTAACTAGCGGGAGGTCACCTACCCACAGTGAGCAGTTCTTC. Protein sequence: CASSLTSGRSPTHSEQFF.